The present entry profiles one T cell receptor beta chain with its context. The antigen remains undetermined. The data belong to a study of cytotoxic CD8 clonotypes in ibrutinib-treated CLL. Turning to the study itself: After a median of around 68 months, approximately 15 patients stayed remitted and some 12 progressed; responses had been partial in some 24 and complete in 2.

Here immunoSEQ multiplex PCR was the method, and the copy in TCRdb shows in-frame clones only, minus some. This repertoire shows 200,000 to 250,000 clones, 75% to 80% found once; its top ten account for 9.5% to 12%. The length of the CDR3 is 12 residues. From germline, CDR1 is SGHNT and CDR2 YENEEA. V was pared by 0 bases and J by 8 bases, with 5 bases between. Study-level points and caveats: Clonality climbed at ibrutinib response, then dropped toward baseline at progression. Private clonotypes, not public ones, expanded at ibrutinib response. Sustained-remission and progressing patients' sampling times differed.

V and J are TRBV11-3 and TRBJ2-1; no reliable D call. The TCR comes from a human donor with chronic lymphocytic leukemia. This sample comprised PBMCs, obtained after 12 months of ibrutinib treatment. The CDR3 coding sequence is TGTGCCAGCAGCTTAGATGGCCATGAGCAGTTCTTC. This encodes CASSLDGHEQFF.